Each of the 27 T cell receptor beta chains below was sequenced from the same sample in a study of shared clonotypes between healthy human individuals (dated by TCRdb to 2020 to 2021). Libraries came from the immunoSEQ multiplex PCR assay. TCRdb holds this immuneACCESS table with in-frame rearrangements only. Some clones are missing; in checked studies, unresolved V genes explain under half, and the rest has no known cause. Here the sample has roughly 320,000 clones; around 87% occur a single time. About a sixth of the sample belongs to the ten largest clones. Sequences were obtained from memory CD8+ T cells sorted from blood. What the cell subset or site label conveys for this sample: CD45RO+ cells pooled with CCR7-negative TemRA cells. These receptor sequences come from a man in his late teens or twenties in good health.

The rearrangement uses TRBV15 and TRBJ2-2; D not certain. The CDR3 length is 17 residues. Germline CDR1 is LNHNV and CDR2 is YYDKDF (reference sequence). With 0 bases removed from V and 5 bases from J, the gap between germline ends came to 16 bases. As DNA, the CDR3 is TGTGCCACCAGCAGAGATATTTGGCAGGCCGGGACCGGGGAGCTGTTTTTT. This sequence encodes CATSRDIWQAGTGELFF.

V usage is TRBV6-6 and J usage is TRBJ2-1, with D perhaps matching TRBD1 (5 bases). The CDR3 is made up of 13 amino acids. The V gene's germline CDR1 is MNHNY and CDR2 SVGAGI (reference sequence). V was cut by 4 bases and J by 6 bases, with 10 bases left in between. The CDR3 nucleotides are TGTGCCAGCAGTTTGAACAGGCTCAATGAGCAGTTCTTC. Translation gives CASSLNRLNEQFF.

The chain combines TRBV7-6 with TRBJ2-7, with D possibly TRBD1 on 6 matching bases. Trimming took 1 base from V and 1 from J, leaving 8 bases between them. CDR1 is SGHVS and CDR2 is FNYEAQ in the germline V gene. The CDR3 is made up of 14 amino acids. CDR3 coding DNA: TGTGCCAGCAGCTTAGAGGGGGTTTCCTACGAGCAGTACTTC. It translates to CASSLEGVSYEQYF.

The CDR3 DNA is TGTGCCAGCAACACCGACAGCTCTGGAAACACCATATATTTT. Its protein product is CASNTDSSGNTIYF. This chain uses TRBV9 with TRBJ1-3; maybe TRBD1 (5 bases). The V and J ends lost 6 bases and 0 bases respectively, with 10 bases between them. The CDR3 extends over 14 amino acids. Germline values: CDR1 SGDLS, CDR2 YYNGEE.

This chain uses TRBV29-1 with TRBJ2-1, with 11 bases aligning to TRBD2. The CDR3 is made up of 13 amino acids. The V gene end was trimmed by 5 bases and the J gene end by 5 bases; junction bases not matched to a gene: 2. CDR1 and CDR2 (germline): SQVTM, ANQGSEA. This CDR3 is CSVFSGGDNEQFF. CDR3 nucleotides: TGCAGCGTTTTTAGCGGGGGGGACAATGAGCAGTTCTTC.

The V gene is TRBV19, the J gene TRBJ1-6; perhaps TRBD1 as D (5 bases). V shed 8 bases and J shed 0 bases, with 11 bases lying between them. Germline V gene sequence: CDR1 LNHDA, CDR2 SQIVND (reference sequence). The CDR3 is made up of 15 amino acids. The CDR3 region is CASSRDDSYNSPLHF. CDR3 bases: TGTGCCAGTTCCCGGGACGACTCCTATAATTCACCCCTCCACTTT.

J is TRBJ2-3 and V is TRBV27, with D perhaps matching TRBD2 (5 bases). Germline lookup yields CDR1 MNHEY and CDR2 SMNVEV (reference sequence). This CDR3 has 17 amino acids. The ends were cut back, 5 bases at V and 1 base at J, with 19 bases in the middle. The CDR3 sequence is CASSHTWGSGGTDTQYF. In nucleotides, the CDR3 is TGTGCCAGCAGTCACACATGGGGAAGCGGTGGCACAGATACGCAGTATTTT.

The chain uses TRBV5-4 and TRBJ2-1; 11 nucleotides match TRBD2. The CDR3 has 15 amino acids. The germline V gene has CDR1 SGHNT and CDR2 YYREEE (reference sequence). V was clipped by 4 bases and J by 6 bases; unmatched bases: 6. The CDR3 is CASSGGLAEGNEQFF. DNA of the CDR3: TGTGCCAGCAGCGGGGGACTAGCGGAGGGCAATGAGCAGTTCTTC.

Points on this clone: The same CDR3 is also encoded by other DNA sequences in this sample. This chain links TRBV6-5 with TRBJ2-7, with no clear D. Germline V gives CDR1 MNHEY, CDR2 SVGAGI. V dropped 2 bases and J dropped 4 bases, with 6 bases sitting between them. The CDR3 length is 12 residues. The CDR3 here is CASSYEGYEQYF. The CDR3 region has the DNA TGTGCCAGCAGTTACGAAGGATACGAGCAGTACTTC.

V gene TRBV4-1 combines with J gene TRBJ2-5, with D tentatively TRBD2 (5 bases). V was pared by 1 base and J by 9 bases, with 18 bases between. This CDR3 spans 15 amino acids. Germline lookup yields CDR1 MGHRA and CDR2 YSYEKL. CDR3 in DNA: TGCGCCAGCAGCCAAGCTCCGGGGTCGCTTTCGGCCCAGTACTTC. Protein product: CASSQAPGSLSAQYF.

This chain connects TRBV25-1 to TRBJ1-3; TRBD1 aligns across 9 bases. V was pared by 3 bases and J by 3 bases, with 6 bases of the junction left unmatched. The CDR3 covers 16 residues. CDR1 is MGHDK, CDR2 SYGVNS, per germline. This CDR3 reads CASSDTGTGYGNTIYF. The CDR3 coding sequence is TGTGCCAGCAGTGATACCGGGACAGGGTATGGAAACACCATATATTTT. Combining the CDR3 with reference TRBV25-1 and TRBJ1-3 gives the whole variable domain EADIYQTPRYLVIGTGKKITLECSQTMGHDKMYWYQQDPGMELHLIHYSYGVNSTEKGDLSSESTVSRIRTEHFPLTLESARPSHTSQYLCASSDTGTGYGNTIYFGEGSWLTVV.

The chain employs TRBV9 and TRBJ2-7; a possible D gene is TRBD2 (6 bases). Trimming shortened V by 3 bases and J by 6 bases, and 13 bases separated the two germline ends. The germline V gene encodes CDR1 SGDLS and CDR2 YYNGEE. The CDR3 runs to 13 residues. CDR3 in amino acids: CASSGIVSGEQYF. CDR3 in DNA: TGTGCCAGCAGCGGGATAGTTAGCGGCGAGCAGTACTTC.

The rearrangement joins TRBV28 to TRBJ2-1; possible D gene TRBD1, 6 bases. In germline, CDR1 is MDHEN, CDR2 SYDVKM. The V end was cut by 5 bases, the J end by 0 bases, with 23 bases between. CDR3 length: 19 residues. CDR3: CASSTSELLRDTSYNEQFF. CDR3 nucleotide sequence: TGTGCCAGCAGTACGAGTGAACTCCTTCGGGACACCTCCTACAATGAGCAGTTCTTC.

Written as DNA, the CDR3 is TGCAGCGTTGGACTAGCGGGACATTACGAGCAGTACTTC. Encoded protein: CSVGLAGHYEQYF. J is TRBJ2-7 and V is TRBV29-1; TRBD2 matches 11 bases. J gave up 4 bases and V 4 bases, and 3 bases lay outside the gene matches. The V gene's germline CDR1 is SQVTM and CDR2 ANQGSEA. The CDR3 length is 13 residues.

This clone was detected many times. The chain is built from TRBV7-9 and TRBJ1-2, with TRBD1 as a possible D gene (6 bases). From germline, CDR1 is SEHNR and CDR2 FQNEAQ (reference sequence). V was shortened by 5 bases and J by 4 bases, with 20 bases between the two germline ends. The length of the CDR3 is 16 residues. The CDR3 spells CASSLTGTPGPYGYTF. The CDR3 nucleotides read TGTGCCAGCAGCCTCACCGGGACACCGGGACCCTATGGCTACACCTTC.

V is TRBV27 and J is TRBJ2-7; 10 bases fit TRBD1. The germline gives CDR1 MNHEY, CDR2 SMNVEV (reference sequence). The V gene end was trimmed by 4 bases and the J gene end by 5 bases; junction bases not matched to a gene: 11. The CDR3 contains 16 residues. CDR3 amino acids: CASSSRGRTGGNEQYF. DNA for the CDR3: TGTGCCAGCAGTTCCAGGGGGAGGACAGGGGGTAACGAGCAGTACTTC.

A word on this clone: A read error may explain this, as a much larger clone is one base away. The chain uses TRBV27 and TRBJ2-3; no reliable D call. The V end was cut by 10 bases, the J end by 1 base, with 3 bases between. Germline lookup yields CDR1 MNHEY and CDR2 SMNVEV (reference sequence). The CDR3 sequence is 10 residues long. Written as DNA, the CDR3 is TGTGCCACTCGCACAGATACGCAGTATTTT. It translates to CATRTDTQYF.

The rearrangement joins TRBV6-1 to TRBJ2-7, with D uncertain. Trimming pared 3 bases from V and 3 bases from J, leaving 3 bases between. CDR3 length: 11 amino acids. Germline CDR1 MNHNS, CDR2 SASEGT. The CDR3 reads CASSDFYEQYF. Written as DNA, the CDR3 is TGTGCCAGCAGTGATTTCTACGAGCAGTACTTC.

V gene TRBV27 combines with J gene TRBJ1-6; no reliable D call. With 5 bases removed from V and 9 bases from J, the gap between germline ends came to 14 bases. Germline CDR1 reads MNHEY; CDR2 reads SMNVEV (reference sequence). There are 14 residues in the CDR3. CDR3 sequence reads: CASSPNDVRSPLHF. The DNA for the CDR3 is TGTGCCAGCAGTCCCAATGATGTACGTTCACCCCTCCACTTT.

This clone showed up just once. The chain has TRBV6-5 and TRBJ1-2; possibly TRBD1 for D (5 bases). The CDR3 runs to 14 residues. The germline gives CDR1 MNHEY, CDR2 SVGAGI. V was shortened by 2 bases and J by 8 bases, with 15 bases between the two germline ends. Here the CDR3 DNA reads TGTGCCAGCAGTTACCAGGGAGGGGCTCAGGGCTACACCTTC. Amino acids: CASSYQGGAQGYTF.

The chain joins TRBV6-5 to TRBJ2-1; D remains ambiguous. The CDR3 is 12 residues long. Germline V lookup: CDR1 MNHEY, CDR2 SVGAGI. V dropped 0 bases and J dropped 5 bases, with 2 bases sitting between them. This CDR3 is CASSYSNNEQFF. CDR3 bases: TGTGCCAGCAGTTACTCGAACAATGAGCAGTTCTTC.

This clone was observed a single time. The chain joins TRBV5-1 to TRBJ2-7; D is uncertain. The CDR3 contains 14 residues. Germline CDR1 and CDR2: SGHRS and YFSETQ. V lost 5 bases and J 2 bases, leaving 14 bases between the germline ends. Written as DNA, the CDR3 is TGCGCCAGCAGAGGCGATCCTCTTCCCTACGAGCAGTACTTC. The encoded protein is CASRGDPLPYEQYF.

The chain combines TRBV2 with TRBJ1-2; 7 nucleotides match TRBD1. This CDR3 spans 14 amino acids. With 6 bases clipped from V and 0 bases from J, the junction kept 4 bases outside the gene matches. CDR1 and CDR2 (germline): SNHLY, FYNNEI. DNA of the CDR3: TGTGCCAGCAGGGACCAGGGGGCTAACTATGGCTACACCTTC. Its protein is CASRDQGANYGYTF.

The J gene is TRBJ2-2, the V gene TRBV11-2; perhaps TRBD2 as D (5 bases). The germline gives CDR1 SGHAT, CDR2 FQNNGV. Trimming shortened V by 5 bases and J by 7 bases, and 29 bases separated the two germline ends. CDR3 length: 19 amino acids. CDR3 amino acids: CASSKMILGRGGHNGELFF. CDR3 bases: TGTGCCAGCAGCAAAATGATACTAGGACGCGGCGGTCATAACGGGGAGCTGTTTTTT.

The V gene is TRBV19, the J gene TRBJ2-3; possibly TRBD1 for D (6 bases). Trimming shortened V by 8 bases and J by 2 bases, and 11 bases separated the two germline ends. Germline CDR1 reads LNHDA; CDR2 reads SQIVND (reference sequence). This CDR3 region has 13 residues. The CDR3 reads CASGDRYTDTQYF. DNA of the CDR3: TGTGCCAGTGGAGACAGGTACACAGATACGCAGTATTTT.

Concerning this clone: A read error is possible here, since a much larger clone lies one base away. The CDR3 is CASSQGSGAYEQYF. In DNA, the CDR3 is TGCGCCAGCAGCCAAGGGTCAGGGGCCTACGAGCAGTACTTC. The rearrangement joins TRBV4-1 to TRBJ2-7, with D maybe TRBD1 (6 bases). The V gene lost 1 base and the J gene lost 2 bases, with 9 bases spanning the gap. Per the germline V gene, CDR1 is MGHRA and CDR2 is YSYEKL. There are 14 residues in the CDR3.

The DNA of the CDR3 is TGCGCCAGCAGCCAAGAGGCCGTCCGAGTTGGAACAGATACGCAGTATTTT. Translation: CASSQEAVRVGTDTQYF. V usage is TRBV4-3 and J usage is TRBJ2-3; D unresolved. Germline V CDR1 and CDR2: LGHNA, YSLEER. The length of the CDR3 is 17 residues. V was trimmed by 0 bases and J by 3 bases, leaving 16 bases between them.